A selection of T cell receptor beta chains follows, all from one sample in a study of blood T cells in healthy people across ages. TCRdb called the 5' RACE reads again in MiXCR, with one record for every CDR3 protein. The sample records around 1,700,000 distinct CDR3 sequences, approximately 30% being singletons. The specimen was blood. The origin of the receptors is a woman in her twenties or thirties in good health. CDR3s include the opening cysteine and the closing phenylalanine or tryptophan. D genes are given only for firm matches. Some rows mark clone size as missing; the rest say once, few, many or name a class of expanded clone.

V gene: TRBV27
D gene: -
clone size: -
J gene: TRBJ2-1
CDR3 protein: CASGGNGQFF
CDR3 DNA: TGTGCCAGCGGGGGCAACGGGCAGTTCTTC

V gene: TRBV20-1
D gene: -
clone size: -
J gene: TRBJ2-1
CDR3 protein: CSARDSWGERAHNEQFF
CDR3 DNA: TGCAGTGCTAGAGATTCGTGGGGTGAGCGGGCTCACAATGAGCAGTTCTTC

V gene: TRBV5-1
D gene: TRBD1
clone size: many
J gene: TRBJ2-3
CDR3 protein: CASSLPGTGVTDTQYF
CDR3 DNA: TGCGCCAGCAGCTTACCCGGGACAGGAGTCACAGATACGCAGTATTTT

V gene: TRBV6-1
D gene: -
clone size: few
J gene: TRBJ1-1
CDR3 protein: CASSESKVNTEAFF
CDR3 DNA: TGTGCCAGCAGTGAAAGTAAGGTGAACACTGAAGCTTTCTTT

V gene: TRBV5-1
D gene: -
clone size: few
J gene: TRBJ2-1
CDR3 protein: CASGFGPAAYNEQFF
CDR3 DNA: TGCGCCAGCGGATTCGGACCAGCCGCCTACAATGAGCAGTTCTTC

V gene: TRBV6-5
D gene: TRBD2
clone size: -
J gene: TRBJ2-1
CDR3 protein: CASSYSGLAAYNEQFF
CDR3 DNA: TGTGCCAGCAGTTACTCGGGGCTAGCGGCTTACAATGAGCAGTTCTTC

V gene: TRBV7-2
D gene: TRBD2
clone size: few
J gene: TRBJ2-3
CDR3 protein: CASSSGRGRADTQYF
CDR3 DNA: TGTGCCAGCAGCTCAGGGCGGGGGAGGGCAGATACGCAGTATTTT

V gene: TRBV3-1
D gene: -
clone size: few
J gene: TRBJ1-6
CDR3 protein: CASTEGGAANSPLHF
CDR3 DNA: TGTGCCAGCACCGAGGGGGGCGCGGCTAATTCACCCCTCCACTTT

V gene: TRBV7-9
D gene: -
clone size: -
J gene: TRBJ1-1
CDR3 protein: CASSSSLREAFF
CDR3 DNA: TGTGCCAGCAGCTCCTCCCTTAGGGAAGCTTTCTTT

V gene: TRBV3-1
D gene: TRBD2
clone size: many
J gene: TRBJ2-7
CDR3 protein: CASSHRLAPYEQYF
CDR3 DNA: TGTGCCAGCAGCCATCGACTAGCGCCTTACGAGCAGTACTTC

V gene: TRBV20-1
D gene: TRBD1
clone size: few
J gene: TRBJ1-2
CDR3 protein: CSANRGHGYTF
CDR3 DNA: TGCAGTGCGAACAGGGGGCATGGCTACACCTTC

V gene: TRBV9
D gene: -
clone size: -
J gene: TRBJ1-1
CDR3 protein: CASSPNVWNTEAFF
CDR3 DNA: TGTGCCAGCAGCCCCAATGTGTGGAACACTGAAGCTTTCTTT